One sample yielded the 32 T cell receptor beta chains listed below, sequenced in a study of T cells in Graves' hyperthyroidism and ophthalmopathy. TCR beta CDR3 sequences were amplified from RNA transcripts. Carried out on the TCR CDR3, a first-round RT-PCR used the HTBI primer set. TCRdb reprocessed the multiplex PCR reads with MiXCR, giving one entry per CDR3 protein. The sample shows more than 50,000 distinct CDR3 sequences, around 48% of them seen only once. Sequenced sample: blood. These TCRs come from a woman aged 25-40 years with Graves' ophthalmopathy.

In the case of this clonotype: This may arise from a read error, as a much more abundant clone is one base away. The chain has TRBV11-2 and TRBJ1-1, with unresolved D. This CDR3 spans 12 amino acids. From germline, CDR1 is SGHAT and CDR2 FQNNGV. The CDR3 spells CAGSFSFTEAFF. The DNA for the CDR3 is TGTGCCGGCAGCTTTTCGTTCACTGAAGCTTTCTTT.

The chain couples TRBV7-8 to TRBJ2-7; D is unclear. Trimming pared 6 bases from V and 5 bases from J, leaving 11 bases between. The CDR3 consists of 12 residues. The germline V gene encodes CDR1 SGHVS and CDR2 FQNEAQ. The CDR3 region is CASSVSADEQYF. As DNA, the CDR3 is TGTGCCAGCAGTGTTTCAGCCGACGAGCAGTACTTC.

This clonotype came up many times. V and J are TRBV4-1 and TRBJ2-3; a weak D match, TRBD2 (5 bases). The germline gives CDR1 MGHRA, CDR2 YSYEKL. V lost 4 bases to trimming and J lost 3 bases, with 11 bases between them. The CDR3 sequence is 14 residues long. CDR3 protein: CASSRGSSTDTQYF. In DNA, the CDR3 is TGCGCCAGCAGCCGAGGGTCGTCAACAGATACGCAGTATTTT.

This rearrangement joins TRBV7-3 to TRBJ2-1; tentative D call: TRBD2 (6 bases). This CDR3 region has 16 residues. V shed 11 bases and J shed 0 bases, with 20 bases lying between them. Germline loops: CDR1 SGHTA, CDR2 FQGTGA. CDR3 loop: CAWSVTGLSSYNEQFF. The CDR3, as DNA: TGTGCCTGGAGTGTAACGGGACTTAGCTCCTACAATGAGCAGTTCTTC. Full variable domain (rest looked up from reference TRBV7-3 and TRBJ2-1): GAGVSQTPSNKVTEKGKYVELRCDPISGHTALYWYRQSLGQGPEFLIYFQGTGAADDSGLPNDRFFAVRPEGSVSTLKIQRTERGDSAVYLCAWSVTGLSSYNEQFFGPGTRLTVL.

This clonotype is medium-sized in the sample. V usage is TRBV20-1 and J usage is TRBJ1-2; no clear D gene. The CDR3 covers 12 residues. Germline V gene data show CDR1 as DFQATT and CDR2 as SNEGSKA (reference sequence). Trimming left V 7 bases short and J 1 base short, with 10 bases between. The CDR3 loop is CSVTTSNYGYTF. CDR3 nucleotides: TGCAGTGTTACGACTAGTAACTATGGCTACACCTTC.

The V gene is TRBV7-3, the J gene TRBJ2-3, with 9 bases fitting TRBD2. Germline V gives CDR1 SGHTA, CDR2 FQGTGA. The CDR3 extends over 15 amino acids. Losses at the gene ends were 1 base for V and 5 bases for J; bases not matched to a gene: 4. CDR3 sequence (DNA): TGTGCCAGCAGCTTAAAACTAGCGGGTCGAGATACGCAGTATTTT. Residues: CASSLKLAGRDTQYF.

About this clonotype: The final CDR3 position lacks the conserved phenylalanine or tryptophan, pointing to a likely read error. No DNA is shown, since the ends of the CDR3 on it are uncertain; the CDR3 is the one TCRdb lists. The rearrangement joins TRBV5-5 to TRBJ1-2; TRBD1 is taken as the D call from the table, unchecked against the DNA. The CDR3 adds up to 13 amino acids, both ends counted. CDR1 and CDR2 from the germline V gene are SGHKS and YYEKEE (reference sequence). The CDR3 spells CTSSLAQGERRAL.

V usage is TRBV5-1 and J usage is TRBJ2-1, with 7 bases aligning to TRBD2. The CDR3 totals 15 residues. Germline lookup yields CDR1 SGHRS and CDR2 YFSETQ. With 3 bases clipped from V and 6 bases from J, the junction kept 9 bases outside the gene matches. The CDR3 protein is CASSSVAGGCNEQFF. As DNA, the CDR3 is TGCGCCAGCAGCTCCGTAGCGGGTGGGTGCAATGAGCAGTTCTTC. Filled out from reference TRBV5-1 and TRBJ2-1, the complete variable domain reads KAGVTQTPRYLIKTRGQQVTLSCSPISGHRSVSWYQQTPGQGLQFLFEYFSETQRNKGNFPGRFSGRQFSNSRSEMNVSTLELGDSALYLCASSSVAGGCNEQFFGPGTRLTVL.

The rearrangement links TRBV12-3 or TRBV12-4 to TRBJ2-5, with D maybe TRBD2 (7 bases). The V end lost 6 bases, the J end lost 7 bases, and 21 bases lay between the germline ends. The length of the CDR3 is 15 residues. CDR3 amino acids: CASRHRASGGSTQYF. The DNA for the CDR3 is TGTGCCAGCAGGCACAGGGCTAGCGGTGGATCGACCCAGTACTTC.

The chain couples TRBV28 to TRBJ1-1; D gene unclear. The germline V gene has CDR1 MDHEN and CDR2 SYDVKM. V was cut by 8 bases and J by 12 bases, with 13 bases left in between. This CDR3 is built from 10 residues. The CDR3 spells CASGSTETFF. The CDR3 DNA is TGTGCCAGCGGGAGCACGGAAACTTTCTTT.

This clonotype was counted at least ten times. The chain is built from TRBV5-6 and TRBJ2-1; 8 positions agree with TRBD1. After removal of 2 bases from V and 5 bases from J, the junction contained 6 bases not matched to a gene. Germline V CDR1 and CDR2: SGHDT, YYEEEE. The CDR3 runs 15 residues. The DNA of the CDR3 is TGTGCCAGCAGCTTAGGCGGACAGGGTAACAATGAGCAGTTCTTC. Encoded protein: CASSLGGQGNNEQFF. Variable domain in full (rest from reference TRBV5-6 and TRBJ2-1): DAGVTQSPTHLIKTRGQQVTLRCSPKSGHDTVSWYQQALGQGPQFIFQYYEEEERQRGNFPDRFSGHQFPNYSSELNVNALLLGDSALYLCASSLGGQGNNEQFFGPGTRLTVL.

Many counts were recorded for this clonotype. The rearrangement uses TRBV29-1 and TRBJ2-5; TRBD1 might be the D (6 bases). CDR1 and CDR2 from the germline V gene are SQVTM and ANQGSEA. Trimming pared 0 bases from V and 5 bases from J, leaving 13 bases between. This CDR3 contains 14 residues. Written as DNA, the CDR3 is TGCAGCGTTGAAGATCACAGGGAGAGCGAGACCCAGTACTTC. As protein: CSVEDHRESETQYF.

This clonotype was recorded many times. Since a much larger clone is just one base distant, this may be a read error. This rearrangement joins TRBV7-2 to TRBJ2-7; 9 positions agree with TRBD2. The V segment lost 0 bases and the J segment 3 bases; nucleotides outside the gene matches: 3. Germline V gene lookup returns CDR1 SGHTA and CDR2 FQGNSA. The CDR3 extends over 15 amino acids. The CDR3 reads CASSLARGGDYEQYF. DNA for the CDR3: TGTGCCAGCAGCTTAGCACGCGGGGGGGACTACGAGCAGTACTTC.

In the case of this clonotype: This could be a read error, since a much larger clone is one nucleotide away. The chain combines TRBV28 with TRBJ2-7, with D perhaps matching TRBD1 or TRBD2 (5 bases each). There are 14 residues in the CDR3. In germline, CDR1 is MDHEN, CDR2 SYDVKM. The germline V and J ends were trimmed by 6 bases and 5 bases, with 17 bases remaining between them. For the CDR3, the DNA is TGTGCCAGCAGCCCCGGGACCGAAACCCACGAGCAGTACTTC. It translates to CASSPGTETHEQYF.

Many counts were recorded for this clonotype. This chain connects TRBV9 to TRBJ2-2; D is unclear. V lost 1 base and J 2 bases, leaving 27 bases between the germline ends. This CDR3 has 21 residues. CDR1 SGDLS and CDR2 YYNGEE come from the germline V gene. CDR3 DNA sequence: TGTGCCAGCAGCGTACCCCTGGATATACGTCACAGAACCGGCAACACCGGGGAGCTGTTTTTT. Protein: CASSVPLDIRHRTGNTGELFF.

A note on this clonotype: In this CDR3 the conserved last residue, phenylalanine or tryptophan, is missing, so a read error is likely. It is unclear where the CDR3 begins or ends on the DNA, so no DNA is shown, and the CDR3 is as TCRdb lists it. The rearrangement uses TRBV29-1 and TRBJ1-3; the table assigns TRBD1, which was not confirmed against the DNA. The CDR3 numbers 9 amino acids, ends counted. Germline CDR1 is SQVTM and CDR2 is ANQGSEA. Here the CDR3 reads CSVPSRDRV.

In this sample, this clonotype turned up many times. The chain recombines TRBV2 with TRBJ2-2, with unresolved D. The CDR3 has 13 residues. Germline V gives CDR1 SNHLY, CDR2 FYNNEI. Trimming removed 1 base at V and 7 bases at J, with 7 bases between. In nucleotides, the CDR3 is TGTGCCAGCAGTGAAGGTAGCCTCGGGGAGCTGTTTTTT. It codes for CASSEGSLGELFF.

This clonotype was picked up many times. The chain uses TRBV12-3 or TRBV12-4 and TRBJ1-2; the D is unclear. The CDR3 totals 13 residues. Trimming pared 3 bases from V and 4 bases from J, leaving 9 bases between. CDR3 nucleotides: TGTGCCAGCAGTTTCGGCCTAGCCTATGGCTACACCTTC. Translating gives CASSFGLAYGYTF.

The rearrangement uses TRBV19 and TRBJ2-1; 8 bases map to TRBD1. This CDR3 comprises 12 residues. The germline gives CDR1 LNHDA, CDR2 SQIVND (reference sequence). V dropped 5 bases and J dropped 8; count of bases not matched to a gene: 2. DNA for the CDR3: TGTGCCAGTAGTTTGACAGGGGATGAGCAGTTCTTC. It yields the protein CASSLTGDEQFF. Supplemented by reference TRBV19 and TRBJ2-1, the full variable domain reads DGGITQSPKYLFRKEGQNVTLSCEQNLNHDAMYWYRQDPGQGLRLIYYSQIVNDFQKGDIAEGYSVSREKKESFPLTVTSAQKNPTAFYLCASSLTGDEQFFGPGTRLTVL.

This clonotype appeared many times. The gene calls are TRBV24-1 and TRBJ2-4; D perhaps matches TRBD1 (5 bases). The CDR3 spans 15 residues. The germline CDR1 and CDR2 sequences are KGHDR and SFDVKD. V was cut by 6 bases and J by 0 bases, with 11 bases left in between. Here the CDR3 reads CATSRQKIAKNIQYF. In DNA, the CDR3 is TGTGCCACCAGTAGACAGAAAATAGCCAAAAACATTCAGTACTTC.

This clonotype appeared once. The chain uses TRBV20-1 and TRBJ2-7, with 12 bases identical to TRBD2. The CDR3 sequence is 17 residues long. CDR1 and CDR2 from the germline V gene are DFQATT and SNEGSKA (reference sequence). Trimming at V came to 0 bases and at J to 0 bases, leaving 6 bases not matched to a gene. CDR3 sequence reads: CSARDFTTSGSSYEQYF. The CDR3 DNA reads as TGCAGTGCTAGAGACTTTACGACTAGCGGGAGCTCCTACGAGCAGTACTTC.

Sample share makes this clonotype medium-sized (0.01 to 0.1%). J is TRBJ2-7 and V is TRBV29-1; no clear D. Trimming stripped 6 bases from V and 1 base from J, with 10 bases between. Germline loops: CDR1 SQVTM, CDR2 ANQGSEA. The CDR3 is 12 residues long. The CDR3 sequence: CSVVTDSYEQYF. CDR3 nucleotides: TGCAGCGTCGTTACGGATTCCTACGAGCAGTACTTC.

The rearrangement joins TRBV20-1 to TRBJ2-5; 9 bases are shared with TRBD2. Germline lookup yields CDR1 DFQATT and CDR2 SNEGSKA (reference sequence). The CDR3 consists of 15 residues. V was clipped by 0 bases and J by 8 bases; unmatched bases: 10. CDR3 in amino acids: CSARDPIVSGSTQYF. The CDR3 DNA sequence: TGCAGTGCTAGAGACCCGATCGTTAGCGGGAGTACCCAGTACTTC.

The chain uses TRBV2 and TRBJ1-1, with 7 bases aligning to TRBD1. The CDR3 is made up of 13 amino acids. Germline lookup yields CDR1 SNHLY and CDR2 FYNNEI. Trimming removed 4 bases from V and 5 bases from J; junction bases left unmatched: 4. CDR3 protein: CASSVHRGTEAFF. CDR3 bases: TGTGCCAGCAGTGTACACAGGGGAACTGAAGCTTTCTTT.

This clonotype has more than one count but fewer than ten. The J gene is TRBJ2-6, the V gene TRBV11-1; 8 nucleotides match TRBD2. Germline CDR1 is SGHAT and CDR2 is FQDESV (reference sequence). After removal of 3 bases from V and 2 bases from J, the junction contained 0 bases not matched to a gene. This CDR3 spans 15 amino acids. In nucleotides, the CDR3 is TGTGCCAGCAGCTTTAGCGGGACTGGGGCCAACGTCCTGACTTTC. Protein: CASSFSGTGANVLTF.

This clonotype has a count of ten or more. The chain couples TRBV20-1 to TRBJ2-1, with 7 bases aligning to TRBD1. V shed 4 bases and J 4 bases; nucleotides not matched to a gene: 4. The germline V gene has CDR1 DFQATT and CDR2 SNEGSKA (reference sequence). This CDR3 has 13 amino acids. The CDR3 DNA is TGCAGTGCTAACAGGGGCCTTTACAATGAGCAGTTCTTC. Amino acids: CSANRGLYNEQFF.

This clonotype has ten or more counts. The chain uses TRBV12-3 or TRBV12-4 and TRBJ2-7; a weak D match, TRBD1 (6 bases). Trimming stripped 6 bases from V and 6 bases from J, with 15 bases between. This CDR3 spans 13 amino acids. The DNA for the CDR3 is TGTGCCAGCAGCCGCGAACAGGGAAGCGAGCAGTACTTC. Protein: CASSREQGSEQYF.

This clonotype was counted at least ten times. The chain carries TRBV2 and TRBJ1-5; no definite D call. Trimming removed 6 bases at V and 2 bases at J, with 14 bases between. This CDR3 comprises 15 residues. Germline CDR1 is SNHLY and CDR2 is FYNNEI. The CDR3 loop is CASRGGGNGNQPQHF. CDR3 nucleotides: TGTGCCAGCAGGGGCGGCGGGAACGGCAATCAGCCCCAGCATTTT. Full variable domain (missing parts from reference TRBV2 and TRBJ1-5): EPEVTQTPSHQVTQMGQEVILRCVPISNHLYFYWYRQILGQKVEFLVSFYNNEISEKSEIFDDQFSVERPDGSNFTLKIRSTKLEDSAMYFCASRGGGNGNQPQHFGDGTRLSIL.

This clonotype has at least ten counts. The rearrangement joins TRBV7-6 to TRBJ2-2, with 12 bases aligning to TRBD2. The V and J ends lost 0 bases and 7 bases, in that order; junction bases with no gene match: 9. CDR1 is SGHVS, CDR2 FNYEAQ, per germline. The CDR3 consists of 18 residues. CDR3 nucleotide sequence: TGTGCCAGCAGCTTAGCTATGCTAGCGGGAGGGCCAGGCGGGGAGCTGTTTTTT. It translates to CASSLAMLAGGPGGELFF.

The genes are TRBV9 and TRBJ1-2; weak D call: TRBD1 (5 bases). CDR1 is SGDLS and CDR2 is YYNGEE in the germline V gene. Trimming took 0 bases from V and 8 from J, leaving 8 bases between them. This CDR3 is 12 amino acids long. For the CDR3, the DNA is TGTGCCAGCAGCGTAGGGGGGGTAGGCTACACCTTC. This gives the protein CASSVGGVGYTF.

This clonotype was detected ten times or more. The CDR3 loop reads CASSDRMNTGELFF. Written as DNA, the CDR3 is TGCGCCAGTTCGGACAGAATGAACACCGGGGAGCTGTTTTTT. The V call is TRBV4-1, the J call TRBJ2-2, with D possibly TRBD1 on 6 matching bases. This CDR3 contains 14 residues. V was trimmed by 9 bases and J by 1 base, leaving 12 bases between them. Germline V CDR1 and CDR2: MGHRA, YSYEKL.

This clonotype was recorded many times. The chain couples TRBV3-1 to TRBJ2-5, with D perhaps given as TRBD1 or TRBD2 (5 bases each). The germline CDR1 and CDR2 sequences are LGHDT and YNNKEL (reference sequence). V lost 3 bases, J lost 4 bases, and 6 bases lay in between. The CDR3 is 12 amino acids. DNA of the CDR3: TGTGCCAGCAGCCAGGGGGTAGAGACCCAGTACTTC. Translated, it gives CASSQGVETQYF.